This T cell receptor (beta chain) came from a study of T cells in Graves' hyperthyroidism and ophthalmopathy. Study-wide points: In the analysis, a 13 V-J model separated ophthalmopathy from stable hyperthyroidism.

Amplification yielded TCR beta CDR3 regions, with RNA transcripts as the source. RT-PCR in the first round (using the HTBI primer set) targeted the TCR CDR3. TCRdb reprocessed the multiplex PCR reads with MiXCR, giving one entry per CDR3 protein. Here the sample spans over 700,000 distinct CDR3 sequences, 38% being singletons. Exclusion of a patient resulted from uncontrolled infection, other autoimmune disease, pregnancy or lactation. Used for diagnoses were clinical symptoms, serum thyroxine and TRAb, thyroid ultrasound and orbital computed tomography. Around 10 ml of fresh peripheral blood supplied the PBMCs. This clonotype came up many times. Its antigen is currently unknown. Trimming stripped 2 bases from V and 7 bases from J, with 6 bases between. The CDR3 is made up of 10 amino acids. Germline CDR1 SQVTM, CDR2 ANQGSEA.

The sample comprised blood. The chain combines TRBV29-1 with TRBJ2-7; D is unresolved. This sequence originates from a man younger than 30 with Graves' hyperthyroidism. As DNA, the CDR3 is TGCAGCGTTGAATTTGGGGAGCAGTACTTC. Amino acid sequence: CSVEFGEQYF.